This entry lists 3 T cell receptor beta chains sequenced from one sample in a study of cytomegalovirus exposure and HLA in healthy donors. Amplification used 60 Vbeta primers and 13 Jbeta primers. This table comes from immunoSEQ multiplex PCR, and its TCRdb copy is limited to in-frame clones, with some not included. Of about 150,000 clones listed, 80% to 85% are singletons. Sequencing was done on a sample of PBMCs. All receptors derive from a man younger than 35 in good health and CMV-seronegative.

The chain employs TRBV10-3 and TRBJ1-6, with D possibly matching TRBD1 (6 bases). Germline V lookup: CDR1 ENHRY, CDR2 SYGVKD. V dropped 2 bases and J dropped 9 bases, with 11 bases sitting between them. CDR3 length equals 14 residues. The CDR3 sequence: CAISEPGHRSPLHF. Here the CDR3 DNA reads TGTGCCATCAGTGAGCCGGGACACCGTTCACCCCTCCACTTT.

The chain uses TRBV7-2 and TRBJ1-2; D is uncertain. Trimming left V 1 base short and J 4 bases short, with 7 bases between. The CDR3 is 13 residues long. The germline V gene has CDR1 SGHTA and CDR2 FQGNSA. The CDR3: CASSLGRLYGYTF. CDR3 bases: TGTGCCAGCAGCTTAGGCAGGCTCTATGGCTACACCTTC.

The CDR3 DNA reads as TGTGCCAGCAGCTTGGTTTCGACTGACAATGAGCAGTTCTTC. Amino acids: CASSLVSTDNEQFF. This chain joins TRBV5-4 and TRBJ2-1; no definite D call. V lost 0 bases to trimming and J lost 5 bases, with 9 bases between them. The CDR3 spans 14 residues. The germline V gene has CDR1 SGHNT and CDR2 YYREEE (reference sequence).